The present entry profiles one T cell receptor beta chain with its context. The data were taken from a study of blood T cell repertoires in COVID-19. Trimming pared 4 bases from V and 0 bases from J, leaving 9 bases between. CDR3 length: 15 amino acids. Germline-derived CDR1 and CDR2 are LGHNA and YNFKEQ. This table comes from immunoSEQ multiplex PCR, and its TCRdb copy is limited to in-frame clones, with some not included. The repertoire has approximately 70,000 clones, about 88% of them found once; the top ten carry almost 4%. This chain uses TRBV4-2 with TRBJ2-2; tentative D call: TRBD2 (6 bases). The TCR sequence derives from a man in his 70s with active COVID-19. The sample taken for sequencing was peripheral blood. Here the CDR3 DNA reads TGTGCCAGCAGCCGGCGGGGAACGAACACCGGGGAGCTGTTTTTT. It encodes CASSRRGTNTGELFF.